This TCR beta chain emerged from a study of monozygotic twins with inflammatory bowel disease. The CDR3 length is 15 residues. CDR1 is SGHVS and CDR2 is FNYEAQ in the germline V gene. For each CDR3 protein, TCRdb gives one entry from its re-call of the 5' RACE reads, without DNA. This repertoire includes around 140,000 distinct CDR3 sequences. The chain has TRBV7-6 and TRBJ1-4; TCRdb outputs TRBD1, but without DNA this stays unchecked. Specimen: blood. This clonotype originated in a human donor with ulcerative colitis or Crohn's disease, or a healthy co-twin of an affected twin (not recorded which). CDR3 loop: CASSLAWTGSEKLFF. Complete variable domain (other parts from reference TRBV7-6 and TRBJ1-4): GAGVSQSPRYKVTKRGQDVALRCDPISGHVSLYWYRQALGQGPEFLTYFNYEAQQDKSGLPNDRFSAERPEGSISTLTIQRTEQRDSAMYRCASSLAWTGSEKLFFGSGTQLSVL.